This T cell receptor beta chain was observed in a study of T cells after yellow fever vaccination. Background on the study: Preparation of the low-cell-number fractions used SMART-Seq v4 Ultra Low Input. Study results and limitations: Post-booster reappearance was seen for most primary-vaccination clones (just over 95% CD4, 80% to 90% CD8).

Trimming at V came to 5 bases and at J to 4 bases, leaving 9 bases not matched to a gene. The CDR3 contains 15 residues. Germline V CDR1 and CDR2: SGHRS, YFSETQ. 5'RACE template switching added a universal primer site and UMIs to TCR cDNA. TCRdb re-derived calls from the 5' RACE reads in MiXCR, one entry per CDR3 protein. The profile covers hundreds of thousands of distinct CDR3 sequences, with roughly 3.5% appearing a single time and around 24% taken by the ten largest. The table lists this clonotype with a few counts. The antigen remains undetermined. Sequencing used PBMCs, obtained on the day of the yellow fever booster vaccination. The chain links TRBV5-1 to TRBJ1-1; 9 bases match TRBD1. This receptor was obtained from a man younger than 35 who received the YFV17D yellow fever vaccine. The CDR3 loop is CASRADRGGFTEAFF. For the CDR3, the DNA is TGCGCCAGCAGAGCGGACAGGGGCGGGTTCACTGAAGCTTTCTTT.